The table lists the clone carrying this T cell receptor beta chain with a few counts. In each case, RNA was isolated and then reverse transcribed into cDNA as the sequencing template. Sequencing was performed with immunoSEQ multiplex PCR; in TCRdb, only in-frame clones are kept and a portion is missing. The table lists roughly 200,000 clones, around 60% of them singletons. The sample originates from a study of CD8+ T cells in alopecia areata. Overall study: In an open-label trial, patients got 5 to 10 mg tofacitinib twice daily.

Germline V lookup: CDR1 SGHRS, CDR2 YFSETQ. This CDR3 comprises 15 residues. V shed 3 bases and J shed 2 bases, with 14 bases lying between them. Treatment of the sample: oral pan-JAK inhibitor, 5-10 mg twice daily. This clonotype originated in a human donor with alopecia areata. V usage is TRBV5-1 and J usage is TRBJ2-5; possible D gene TRBD1, 6 bases. The specimen was CD4+ T cells sorted from blood, collected at week 4, from a patient treated with tofacitinib. The CDR3 protein is CASSSSGQIQETQYF. The CDR3, as DNA: TGCGCCAGCAGCTCCTCCGGACAGATTCAAGAGACCCAGTACTTC.